This entry lists 14 T cell receptor beta chains sequenced from one sample in a study of blood T cell repertoires in COVID-19. The table came from immunoSEQ multiplex PCR; TCRdb's copy has only in-frame clones and leaves some out. The data contain 300,000 to 350,000 clones, 80% to 90% of them singletons. Sequencing was carried out using PBMCs or T cells enriched from blood (not recorded which). The receptor set was obtained from a young man who had recovered from COVID-19.

The rearrangement joins TRBV7-2 to TRBJ2-3; possibly TRBD2 for D (9 bases). Germline CDR1 reads SGHTA; CDR2 reads FQGNSA. V was shortened by 3 bases and J by 5 bases, with 18 bases between the two germline ends. This CDR3 contains 16 residues. DNA of the CDR3: TGTGCCAGCAGCTTTGGGACTAGCAGGGGGCAAGATACGCAGTATTTT. Translating gives CASSFGTSRGQDTQYF.

The gene calls are TRBV9 and TRBJ1-2, with D perhaps TRBD1 (6 bases). In germline, CDR1 is SGDLS, CDR2 YYNGEE. V lost 4 bases and J 5 bases, leaving 21 bases between the germline ends. There are 16 residues in the CDR3. CDR3 DNA sequence: TGTGCCAGCAGCCCGAAGGGGGGCGGGGGATATTATGGCTACACCTTC. Encoded protein: CASSPKGGGGYYGYTF. The complete variable domain, with remaining parts taken from reference TRBV9 and TRBJ1-2, reads DSGVTQTPKHLITATGQRVTLRCSPRSGDLSVYWYQQSLDQGLQFLIQYYNGEERAKGNILERFSAQQFPDLHSELNLSSLELGDSALYFCASSPKGGGGYYGYTFGSGTRLTVV.

J is TRBJ2-7 and V is TRBV28; D is ambiguous. Germline lookup yields CDR1 MDHEN and CDR2 SYDVKM. The CDR3 covers 14 residues. V gave up 6 bases and J gave up 0 bases, with 12 bases separating them. The CDR3: CASSTTQISYEQYF. CDR3 bases: TGTGCCAGCAGCACAACACAAATCTCCTACGAGCAGTACTTC. The full variable domain, rest sourced from reference TRBV28 and TRBJ2-7, is DVKVTQSSRYLVKRTGEKVFLECVQDMDHENMFWYRQDPGLGLRLIYFSYDVKMKEKGDIPEGYSVSREKKERFSLILESASTNQTSMYLCASSTTQISYEQYFGPGTRLTVT.

The chain is built from TRBV4-1 and TRBJ2-5, with 9 bases matching TRBD1. In germline, CDR1 is MGHRA, CDR2 YSYEKL. The V segment lost 4 bases and the J segment 5 bases; nucleotides outside the gene matches: 14. The CDR3 is made up of 17 amino acids. DNA for the CDR3: TGCGCCAGCAGCCCCCTTAGGGCACAGGGGGCAAGGGAGACCCAGTACTTC. Amino acids: CASSPLRAQGARETQYF.

In its sample, this clone was seen many times. This chain connects TRBV6-4 to TRBJ2-3; 12 nucleotides align to TRBD2. This CDR3 is built from 15 residues. Germline V lookup: CDR1 MRHNA, CDR2 SNTAGT. Trimming took 4 bases from V and 4 from J; bases not matched to a gene: 3. The CDR3 nucleotides are TGTGCCAGCAGTGCTAGCGGGGGGGCTTCAGATACGCAGTATTTT. This codes for CASSASGGASDTQYF.

J is TRBJ1-1 and V is TRBV15, with TRBD1 matching over 7 bases. V shed 5 bases, J shed 0 bases, and the junction held 6 bases outside the gene matches. CDR1 and CDR2 from the germline V gene are LNHNV and YYDKDF (reference sequence). CDR3 length equals 15 residues. As DNA, the CDR3 is TGTGCCACCAGCTGGGACAGACTCATGAACACTGAAGCTTTCTTT. Translation: CATSWDRLMNTEAFF.

This chain uses TRBV18 with TRBJ1-2; 9 nucleotides align to TRBD1. J gave up 6 bases and V 3 bases, and 8 bases lay outside the gene matches. Germline V gene data show CDR1 as KGHSH and CDR2 as LQKENI. This CDR3 is 15 amino acids long. CDR3 in DNA: TGTGCCAGCTCACCTTGGGAAAGACAGGGGGATGGCTACACCTTC. Its protein product is CASSPWERQGDGYTF.

The V call is TRBV7-9, the J call TRBJ2-7; weak D call: TRBD2 (6 bases). The V gene's germline CDR1 is SEHNR and CDR2 FQNEAQ (reference sequence). V shed 1 base and J shed 7 bases, with 14 bases lying between them. The CDR3 runs to 14 residues. The CDR3 spells CASSLGAGLWEQYF. CDR3 nucleotide sequence: TGTGCCAGCAGCTTAGGGGCGGGACTTTGGGAGCAGTACTTC.

The chain is built from TRBV7-7 and TRBJ1-5; a possible D gene is TRBD1 (5 bases). This CDR3 has 15 residues. V was trimmed by 4 bases and J by 3 bases, leaving 13 bases between them. Per germline, CDR1 SSHAT and CDR2 FNYEAQ (reference sequence). Here the CDR3 DNA reads TGTGCCAGCAGCTGCGACAGAGCCTTCAATCAGCCCCAGCATTTT. Its protein is CASSCDRAFNQPQHF. The complete variable domain, with remaining parts taken from reference TRBV7-7 and TRBJ1-5, reads GAGVSQSPRYKVTKRGQDVTLRCDPISSHATLYWYQQALGQGPEFLTYFNYEAQPDKSGLPSDRFSAERPEGSISTLTIQRTEQRDSAMYRCASSCDRAFNQPQHFGDGTRLSIL.

The chain has TRBV7-9 and TRBJ2-7; no definite D call. Germline V gives CDR1 SEHNR, CDR2 FQNEAQ (reference sequence). This CDR3 spans 15 amino acids. V was trimmed by 4 bases and J by 0 bases, leaving 13 bases between them. DNA for the CDR3: TGTGCCAGCAGCTCTAGAGTACCCCCCTCCTACGAGCAGTACTTC. As protein: CASSSRVPPSYEQYF.

The J gene is TRBJ2-2, the V gene TRBV5-4; D perhaps matches TRBD1 (6 bases). Germline V gives CDR1 SGHNT, CDR2 YYREEE (reference sequence). Deletions cut 4 bases from V and 1 base from J, with 11 bases between. This CDR3 spans 15 amino acids. The CDR3 region is CASSPGVGNTGELFF. The CDR3 DNA is TGTGCCAGCAGCCCAGGGGTTGGGAACACCGGGGAGCTGTTTTTT.

The V and J genes are TRBV6-5 and TRBJ1-5; 8 positions match TRBD1. The junction had 7 bases not matched to a gene; V was cut back by 9 bases and J by 0 bases. The germline gives CDR1 MNHEY, CDR2 SVGAGI. This CDR3 is built from 15 residues. This CDR3 reads CASGTGRVSNQPQHF. CDR3 sequence (DNA): TGTGCCAGTGGGACAGGACGAGTTAGCAATCAGCCCCAGCATTTT.

CDR3: CASSPRGGDWDTQYF. The CDR3 DNA follows: TGTGCCAGCAGCCCCCGGGGGGGCGATTGGGATACGCAGTATTTT. The J gene is TRBJ2-3, the V gene TRBV3-1 (or the pseudogene TRBV3-2); TRBD2 agrees at 8 bases. The CDR3 runs 15 residues. The junction had 9 bases not matched to a gene; V was cut back by 4 bases and J by 6 bases. The germline CDR1 and CDR2 sequences are LGHDT and YNNKEL (reference sequence).

The V and J genes are TRBV7-2 and TRBJ2-5; 11 bases fit TRBD2. Germline values: CDR1 SGHTA, CDR2 FQGNSA. Germline trimming cut 1 base from V and 2 bases from J; bases unmatched to any gene: 3. This CDR3 has 16 residues. The CDR3 here is CASSLVLAGGQETQYF. CDR3 DNA: TGTGCCAGCAGCTTAGTTCTAGCGGGGGGTCAAGAGACCCAGTACTTC.